This entry concerns a single T cell receptor (beta chain). Clones were sequenced by immunoSEQ multiplex PCR, and TCRdb holds only the in-frame ones, with some missing. The profile shows about 270,000 clones, 75% to 90% of them singletons. These data come from a study of blood T cell repertoires in COVID-19. Study at large: Specimens from acute and convalescent COVID-19 originated in the United States, Italy and Spain. PBMCs, B-cell-depleted T cells, or T cells were the source of the cDNA or gDNA that made up the material.

The clonotype comes from a woman between 70 and 85 years old with acute or convalescent COVID-19. The specimen sequenced was peripheral blood.

The DNA of the CDR3 is TGTGCCAGCAGCTCTTCGACTGGGTTATCCGGCTACACCTTC. This translates into CASSSSTGLSGYTF. The chain combines TRBV11-2 with TRBJ1-2, with D unresolved. V lost 4 bases to trimming and J lost 8 bases, with 17 bases between them. From germline, CDR1 is SGHAT and CDR2 FQNNGV. This CDR3 contains 14 residues.